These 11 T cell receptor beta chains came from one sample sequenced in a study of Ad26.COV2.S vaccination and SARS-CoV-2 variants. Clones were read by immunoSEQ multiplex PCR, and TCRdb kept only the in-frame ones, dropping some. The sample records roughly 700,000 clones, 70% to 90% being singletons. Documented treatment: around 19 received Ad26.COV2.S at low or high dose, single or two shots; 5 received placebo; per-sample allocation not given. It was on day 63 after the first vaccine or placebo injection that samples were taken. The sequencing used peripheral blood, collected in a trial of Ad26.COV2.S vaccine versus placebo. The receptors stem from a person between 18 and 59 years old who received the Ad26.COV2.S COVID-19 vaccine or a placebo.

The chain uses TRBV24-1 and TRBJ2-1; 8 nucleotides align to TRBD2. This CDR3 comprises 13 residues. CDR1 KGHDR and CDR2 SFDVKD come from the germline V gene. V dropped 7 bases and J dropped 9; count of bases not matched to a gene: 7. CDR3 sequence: CATRTSERIEQFF. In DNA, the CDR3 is TGTGCCACCAGGACTAGCGAAAGGATTGAGCAGTTCTTC.

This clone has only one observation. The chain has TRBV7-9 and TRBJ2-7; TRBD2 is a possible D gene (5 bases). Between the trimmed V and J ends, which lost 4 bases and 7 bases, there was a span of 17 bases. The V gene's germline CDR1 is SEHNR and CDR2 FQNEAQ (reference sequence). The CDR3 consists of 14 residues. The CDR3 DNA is TGTGCCAGCAGCTCCCGACCCCGTTCGGGGGAGCAGTACTTC. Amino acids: CASSSRPRSGEQYF.

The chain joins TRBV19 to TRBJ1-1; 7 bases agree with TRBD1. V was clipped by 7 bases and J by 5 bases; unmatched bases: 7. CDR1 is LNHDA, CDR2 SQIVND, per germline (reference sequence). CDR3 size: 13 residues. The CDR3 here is CASTVQGRTEAFF. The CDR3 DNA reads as TGTGCCAGTACCGTACAGGGGAGGACTGAAGCTTTCTTT.

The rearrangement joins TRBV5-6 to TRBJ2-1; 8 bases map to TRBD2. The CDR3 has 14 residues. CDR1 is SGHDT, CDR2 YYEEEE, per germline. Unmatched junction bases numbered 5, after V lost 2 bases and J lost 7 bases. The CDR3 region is CASSFIAGRNEQFF. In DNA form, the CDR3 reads TGTGCCAGCAGCTTTATAGCGGGACGAAATGAGCAGTTCTTC.

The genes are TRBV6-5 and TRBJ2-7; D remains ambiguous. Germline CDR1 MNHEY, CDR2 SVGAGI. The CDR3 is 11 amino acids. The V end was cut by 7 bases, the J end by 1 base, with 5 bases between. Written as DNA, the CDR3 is TGTGCCAGCACCCGATCCTACGAGCAGTACTTC. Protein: CASTRSYEQYF.

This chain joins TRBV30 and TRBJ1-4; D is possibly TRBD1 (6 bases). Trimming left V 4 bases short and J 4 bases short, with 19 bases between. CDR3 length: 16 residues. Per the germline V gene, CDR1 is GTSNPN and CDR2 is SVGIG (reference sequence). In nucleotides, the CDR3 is TGTGCCTGGATTCAACCACCGGACAGATTTAATGAAAAACTGTTTTTT. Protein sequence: CAWIQPPDRFNEKLFF. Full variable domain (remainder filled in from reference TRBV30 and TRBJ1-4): SQTIHQWPATLVQPVGSPLSLECTVEGTSNPNLYWYRQAAGRGLQLLFYSVGIGQISSEVPQNLSASRPQDRQFILSSKKLLLSDSGFYLCAWIQPPDRFNEKLFFGSGTQLSVL.

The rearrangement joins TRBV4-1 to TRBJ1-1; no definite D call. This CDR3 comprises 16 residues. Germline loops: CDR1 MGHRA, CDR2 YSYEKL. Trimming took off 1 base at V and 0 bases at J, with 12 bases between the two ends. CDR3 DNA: TGCGCCAGCAGCCAAGCCTCGGGCAGATTGAACACTGAAGCTTTCTTT. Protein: CASSQASGRLNTEAFF.

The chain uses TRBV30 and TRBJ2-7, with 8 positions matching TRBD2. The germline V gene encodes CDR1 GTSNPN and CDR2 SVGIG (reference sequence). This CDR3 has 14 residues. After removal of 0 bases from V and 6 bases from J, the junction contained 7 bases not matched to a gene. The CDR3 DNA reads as TGTGCCTGGAGTGTACTTGCGGGAGGAGGCGAGCAGTACTTC. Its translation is CAWSVLAGGGEQYF.

Here the CDR3 DNA reads TGTGCCACCAGTGATTCCGGTCTCTATGGCTACACCTTC. Its translation: CATSDSGLYGYTF. The chain carries TRBV24-1 and TRBJ1-2; no clear D gene. Trimming left V 2 bases short and J 4 bases short, with 7 bases between. This CDR3 is built from 13 residues. Per germline, CDR1 KGHDR and CDR2 SFDVKD.

This CDR3 reads CATGLAGVDEQYF. In DNA form, the CDR3 reads TGTGCCACTGGACTAGCGGGAGTCGACGAGCAGTACTTC. The chain combines TRBV12-3 or TRBV12-4 with TRBJ2-7; TRBD2 matches 13 bases. V dropped 10 bases and J dropped 5; count of bases not matched to a gene: 5. The CDR3 has 13 amino acids.

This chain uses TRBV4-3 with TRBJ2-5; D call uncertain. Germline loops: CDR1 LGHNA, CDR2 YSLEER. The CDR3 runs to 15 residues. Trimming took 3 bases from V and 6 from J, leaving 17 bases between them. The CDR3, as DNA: TGCGCCAGCAGCCAGTCAGGTCCGGACGGTCAGACCCAGTACTTC. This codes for CASSQSGPDGQTQYF.